These T cell receptor beta chains were read from a single sample in a study of cytomegalovirus exposure and HLA in healthy donors. The repertoire was sequenced with immunoSEQ multiplex PCR; TCRdb's copy has only in-frame clones and lacks some. The table records 100,000 to 150,000 clones, around 78% of them present only once. The source material was PBMCs. These receptors originate from a woman between 45 and 65 years old in good health and CMV-seronegative. Both conserved end residues are part of each CDR3. The size of a clone is reported for some rows only, either as once, few or many, or as a class for expanded clones.

clone size: -
V gene: TRBV5-1
J gene: TRBJ2-7
CDR3 protein: CASSQTSGAAYEQYF

clone size: -
V gene: TRBV2
J gene: TRBJ2-1
CDR3 protein: CASSKRGSSYNEQFF

clone size: -
V gene: TRBV7-3
J gene: TRBJ1-2
CDR3 protein: CASSLAQGIGYTF

clone size: few
V gene: TRBV5-4
J gene: TRBJ1-1
CDR3 protein: CASSFDRGNTEAFF

clone size: -
V gene: TRBV4-1
J gene: TRBJ2-1
CDR3 protein: CASSQVTQGNEQFF

clone size: -
V gene: TRBV9
J gene: TRBJ2-5
CDR3 protein: CASSPQETQYF

clone size: -
V gene: TRBV19
J gene: TRBJ2-5
CDR3 protein: CASSTWGGRALGFETQYF

clone size: -
V gene: TRBV7-2
J gene: TRBJ2-1
CDR3 protein: CASSPGQGLTIEQFF

clone size: -
V gene: TRBV2
J gene: TRBJ1-5
CDR3 protein: CASSEQRENQPQHF

clone size: -
V gene: TRBV9
J gene: TRBJ2-3
CDR3 protein: CASSRLGLAGSDTQYF

clone size: -
V gene: TRBV6-5
J gene: TRBJ2-3
CDR3 protein: CASSFPTSGIRTQYF

clone size: -
V gene: TRBV5-5
J gene: TRBJ2-7
CDR3 protein: CASSPGGNAYEQYF

clone size: -
V gene: TRBV18
J gene: TRBJ2-7
CDR3 protein: CASSPPTGTGEQYF

clone size: -
V gene: TRBV6-5
J gene: TRBJ1-6
CDR3 protein: CASRSWGQGASPLHF

clone size: -
V gene: TRBV30
J gene: TRBJ1-1
CDR3 protein: CAWTGEPGMNTEAFF

clone size: -
V gene: TRBV6-4
J gene: TRBJ1-2
CDR3 protein: CASSGTGGYGYTF

clone size: -
V gene: TRBV19
J gene: TRBJ2-3
CDR3 protein: CASSPGGSFRTDTQYF

clone size: -
V gene: TRBV5-6
J gene: TRBJ1-5
CDR3 protein: CASSWGGGSNQPQHF

clone size: -
V gene: TRBV5-1
J gene: TRBJ2-3
CDR3 protein: CASSPERQGTDTQYF

clone size: -
V gene: TRBV5-8
J gene: TRBJ1-2
CDR3 protein: CASSSTQGNGYPF

clone size: -
V gene: TRBV18
J gene: TRBJ2-7
CDR3 protein: CASSLGQVGSYEQYF

clone size: few
V gene: TRBV5-6
J gene: TRBJ1-5
CDR3 protein: CASSLGGGRSNQPQHF

clone size: -
V gene: TRBV30
J gene: TRBJ1-2
CDR3 protein: CACLTGSSGYGYTF

clone size: -
V gene: TRBV19
J gene: TRBJ2-3
CDR3 protein: CASSRRTSTDTQYF

clone size: -
V gene: TRBV6-5
J gene: TRBJ2-2
CDR3 protein: CASRRSVTGELFF

clone size: -
V gene: TRBV6-5
J gene: TRBJ1-2
CDR3 protein: CASSYSGTGEGYGYTF

clone size: -
V gene: TRBV5-4
J gene: TRBJ2-1
CDR3 protein: CASSRTGLAGGPSSYNEQFF

clone size: -
V gene: TRBV19
J gene: TRBJ1-1
CDR3 protein: CASSFGKNTEAFF

clone size: -
V gene: TRBV6-6
J gene: TRBJ2-1
CDR3 protein: CASSYEGQGQFF

clone size: -
V gene: TRBV6-5
J gene: TRBJ2-3
CDR3 protein: CASSPIQGDTQYF

clone size: -
V gene: TRBV27
J gene: TRBJ1-2
CDR3 protein: CASSLSGNRQGDDGYTF

clone size: -
V gene: TRBV27
J gene: TRBJ2-3
CDR3 protein: CASRPTSGSTDTQYF

clone size: -
V gene: TRBV19
J gene: TRBJ1-4
CDR3 protein: CASRTTGFTNEKLFF

clone size: few
V gene: TRBV29-1
J gene: TRBJ2-5
CDR3 protein: CSVGQQETQYF

clone size: -
V gene: TRBV5-6
J gene: TRBJ1-4
CDR3 protein: CASSTRDRDEKLFF

clone size: -
V gene: TRBV5-4
J gene: TRBJ2-2
CDR3 protein: CASSPPGQNTGELFF

clone size: -
V gene: TRBV4-3
J gene: TRBJ2-3
CDR3 protein: CASSQATGTDTQYF

clone size: few
V gene: TRBV28
J gene: TRBJ1-2
CDR3 protein: CASSFAGKEKGYTF

clone size: -
V gene: TRBV27
J gene: TRBJ2-1
CDR3 protein: CASSSYLNEQFF

clone size: few
V gene: TRBV5-8
J gene: TRBJ2-3
CDR3 protein: CASSLSGLVPDTQYF

clone size: -
V gene: TRBV7-2
J gene: TRBJ1-1
CDR3 protein: CASSSRQGDTEAFF

clone size: -
V gene: TRBV5-6
J gene: TRBJ2-5
CDR3 protein: CASSSRGTTETQYF

clone size: -
V gene: TRBV9
J gene: TRBJ1-2
CDR3 protein: CASSVSPGQGGGGYTF

clone size: -
V gene: TRBV19
J gene: TRBJ2-4
CDR3 protein: CASSTPQDRGRPKNIQYF

clone size: -
V gene: TRBV28
J gene: TRBJ2-6
CDR3 protein: CASGGGHIPGANVLTF

clone size: -
V gene: TRBV5-1
J gene: TRBJ2-1
CDR3 protein: CASSLYGTGLDEQFF

clone size: -
V gene: TRBV11-2
J gene: TRBJ2-3
CDR3 protein: CASSPSRNTDTQYF

clone size: -
V gene: TRBV29-1
J gene: TRBJ1-2
CDR3 protein: CSVELARTGKGYTF

clone size: few
V gene: TRBV25-1
J gene: TRBJ2-7
CDR3 protein: CASRETGTSYEQYF

clone size: few
V gene: TRBV2
J gene: TRBJ2-3
CDR3 protein: CASRKDRAGTDTQYF

clone size: -
V gene: TRBV2
J gene: TRBJ2-1
CDR3 protein: CASRRLASSPGEQFF

clone size: -
V gene: TRBV11-2
J gene: TRBJ2-6
CDR3 protein: CASSFFAGLSGANVLTF

clone size: -
V gene: TRBV9
J gene: TRBJ1-2
CDR3 protein: CASSEDRGLYGYTF